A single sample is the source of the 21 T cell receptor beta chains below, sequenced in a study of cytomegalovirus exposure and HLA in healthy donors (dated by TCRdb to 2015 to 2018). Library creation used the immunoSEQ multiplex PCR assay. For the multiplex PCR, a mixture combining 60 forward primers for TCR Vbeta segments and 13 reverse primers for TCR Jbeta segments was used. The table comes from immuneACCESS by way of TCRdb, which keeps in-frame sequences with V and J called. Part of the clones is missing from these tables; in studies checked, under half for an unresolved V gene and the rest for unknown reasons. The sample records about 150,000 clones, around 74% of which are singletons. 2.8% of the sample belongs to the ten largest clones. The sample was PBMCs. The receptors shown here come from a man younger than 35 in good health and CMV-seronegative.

Written as DNA, the CDR3 is TGCGCCAGCAGCCAAGATCGGGGGACAGGGTGGAGCACTGAAGCTTTCTTT. It translates to CASSQDRGTGWSTEAFF. V and J are TRBV4-1 and TRBJ1-1, with TRBD1 matching over 9 bases. V was clipped by 0 bases and J by 4 bases; unmatched bases: 9. The germline CDR1 and CDR2 sequences are MGHRA and YSYEKL. The length of the CDR3 is 17 residues.

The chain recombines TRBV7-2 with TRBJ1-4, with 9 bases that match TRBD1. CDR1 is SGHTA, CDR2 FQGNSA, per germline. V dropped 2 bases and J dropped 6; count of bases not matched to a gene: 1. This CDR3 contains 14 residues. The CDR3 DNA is TGTGCCAGCAGCTTAAGGACAGGGGATGAAAAACTGTTTTTT. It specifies CASSLRTGDEKLFF.

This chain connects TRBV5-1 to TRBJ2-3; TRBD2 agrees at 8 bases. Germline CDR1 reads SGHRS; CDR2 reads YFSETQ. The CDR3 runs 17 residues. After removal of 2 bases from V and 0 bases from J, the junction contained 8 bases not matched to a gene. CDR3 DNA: TGCGCCAGCAGCTTCCGGGGGGGGCAGTTGAGCACAGATACGCAGTATTTT. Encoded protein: CASSFRGGQLSTDTQYF.

DNA of the CDR3: TGTGCCAGCAGCTTGTCAAATACTAATGAAAAACTGTTTTTT. Its protein product is CASSLSNTNEKLFF. The chain combines TRBV13 with TRBJ1-4; D is undetermined. V lost 3 bases and J lost 2, with 7 bases in between. Per the germline V gene, CDR1 is PRHDT and CDR2 is FYEKMQ (reference sequence). The CDR3 consists of 14 residues.

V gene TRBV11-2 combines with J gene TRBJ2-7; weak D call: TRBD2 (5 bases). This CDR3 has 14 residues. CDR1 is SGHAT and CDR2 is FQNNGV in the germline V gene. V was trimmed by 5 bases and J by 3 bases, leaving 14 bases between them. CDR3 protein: CASSHPGGGYEQYF. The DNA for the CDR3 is TGTGCCAGCAGCCATCCGGGTGGAGGCTACGAGCAGTACTTC.

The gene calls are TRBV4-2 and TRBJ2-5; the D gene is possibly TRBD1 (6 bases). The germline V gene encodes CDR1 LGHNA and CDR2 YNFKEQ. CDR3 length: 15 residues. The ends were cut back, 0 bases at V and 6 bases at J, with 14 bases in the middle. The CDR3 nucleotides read TGTGCCAGCAGCCAAGATCTCCAGGGGCGAAAGACCCAGTACTTC. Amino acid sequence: CASSQDLQGRKTQYF.

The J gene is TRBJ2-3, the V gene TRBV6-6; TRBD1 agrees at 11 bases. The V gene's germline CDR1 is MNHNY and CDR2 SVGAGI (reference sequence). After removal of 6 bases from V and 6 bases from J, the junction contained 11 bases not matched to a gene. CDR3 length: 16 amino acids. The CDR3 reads CASSPGQGVTQDTQYF. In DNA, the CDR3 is TGTGCCAGCAGCCCGGGACAGGGGGTTACACAGGATACGCAGTATTTT.

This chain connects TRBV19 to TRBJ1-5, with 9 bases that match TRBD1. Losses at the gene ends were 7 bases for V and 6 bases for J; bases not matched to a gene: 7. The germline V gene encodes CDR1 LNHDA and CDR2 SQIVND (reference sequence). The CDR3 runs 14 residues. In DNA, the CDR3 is TGTGCCAGTATGGCCACAGGGGGCAGTCAGCCCCAGCATTTT. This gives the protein CASMATGGSQPQHF. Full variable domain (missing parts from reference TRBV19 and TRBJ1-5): DGGITQSPKYLFRKEGQNVTLSCEQNLNHDAMYWYRQDPGQGLRLIYYSQIVNDFQKGDIAEGYSVSREKKESFPLTVTSAQKNPTAFYLCASMATGGSQPQHFGDGTRLSIL.

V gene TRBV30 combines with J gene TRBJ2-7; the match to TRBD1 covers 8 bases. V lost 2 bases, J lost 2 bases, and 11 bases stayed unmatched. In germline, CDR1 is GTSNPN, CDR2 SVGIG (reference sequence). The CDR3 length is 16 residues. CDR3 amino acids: CAWSKGRTGRTYEQYF. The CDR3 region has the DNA TGTGCCTGGAGTAAGGGCAGGACAGGGAGAACCTACGAGCAGTACTTC.

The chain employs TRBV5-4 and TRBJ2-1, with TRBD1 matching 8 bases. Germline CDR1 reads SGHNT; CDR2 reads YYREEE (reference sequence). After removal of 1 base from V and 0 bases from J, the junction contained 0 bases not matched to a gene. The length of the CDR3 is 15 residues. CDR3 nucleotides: TGTGCCAGCAGCTTGACAGGGGGCTCCTACAATGAGCAGTTCTTC. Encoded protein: CASSLTGGSYNEQFF. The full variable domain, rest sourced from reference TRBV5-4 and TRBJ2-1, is ETGVTQSPTHLIKTRGQQVTLRCSSQSGHNTVSWYQQALGQGPQFIFQYYREEENGRGNFPPRFSGLQFPNYSSELNVNALELDDSALYLCASSLTGGSYNEQFFGPGTRLTVL.

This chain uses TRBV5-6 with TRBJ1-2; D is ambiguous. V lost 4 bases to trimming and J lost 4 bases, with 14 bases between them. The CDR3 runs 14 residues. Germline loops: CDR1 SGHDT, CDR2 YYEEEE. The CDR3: CASSPRGSIYGYTF. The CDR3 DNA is TGTGCCAGCAGCCCTCGGGGATCTATCTATGGCTACACCTTC.

The CDR3 is CASSHLKGQGARDTQYF. The CDR3 region has the DNA TGCGCCAGCAGCCACCTAAAGGGACAGGGGGCGCGAGATACGCAGTATTTT. J is TRBJ2-3 and V is TRBV4-1, with 12 bases identical to TRBD1. Per germline, CDR1 MGHRA and CDR2 YSYEKL. V was pared by 3 bases and J by 5 bases, with 9 bases of the junction left unmatched. The CDR3 consists of 17 residues.

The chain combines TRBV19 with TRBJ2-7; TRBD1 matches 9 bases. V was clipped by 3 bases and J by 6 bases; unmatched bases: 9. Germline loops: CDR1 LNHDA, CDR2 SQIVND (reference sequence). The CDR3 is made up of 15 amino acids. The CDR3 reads CASSIRGQGQLEQYF. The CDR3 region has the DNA TGTGCCAGTAGTATTCGGGGACAGGGACAACTCGAGCAGTACTTC.

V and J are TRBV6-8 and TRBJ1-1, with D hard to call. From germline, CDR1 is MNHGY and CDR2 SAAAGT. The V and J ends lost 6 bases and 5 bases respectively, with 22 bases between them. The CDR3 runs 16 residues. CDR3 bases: TGTGCCAGCAGCCCCCAAATGCCCGGAGAAAAAACTGAAGCTTTCTTT. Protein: CASSPQMPGEKTEAFF.

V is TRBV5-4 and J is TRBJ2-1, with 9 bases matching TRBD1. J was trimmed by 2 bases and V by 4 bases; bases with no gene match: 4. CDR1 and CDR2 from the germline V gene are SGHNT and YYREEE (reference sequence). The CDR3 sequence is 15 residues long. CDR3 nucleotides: TGTGCCAGCAGCGAACAGGGGGCAACCTACAATGAGCAGTTCTTC. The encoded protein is CASSEQGATYNEQFF.

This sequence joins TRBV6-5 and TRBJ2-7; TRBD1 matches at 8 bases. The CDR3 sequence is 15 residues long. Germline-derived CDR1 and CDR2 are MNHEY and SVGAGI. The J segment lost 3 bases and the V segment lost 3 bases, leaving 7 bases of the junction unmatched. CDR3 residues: CASSYSPGQVYEQYF. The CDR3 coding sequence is TGTGCCAGCAGTTATTCTCCGGGACAGGTCTACGAGCAGTACTTC.

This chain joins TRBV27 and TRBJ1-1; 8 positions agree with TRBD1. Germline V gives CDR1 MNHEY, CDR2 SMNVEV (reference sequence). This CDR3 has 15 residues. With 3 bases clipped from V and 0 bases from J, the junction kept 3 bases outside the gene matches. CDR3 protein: CASSFSGGVNTEAFF. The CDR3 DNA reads TGTGCCAGCAGTTTCTCAGGGGGCGTGAACACTGAAGCTTTCTTT.

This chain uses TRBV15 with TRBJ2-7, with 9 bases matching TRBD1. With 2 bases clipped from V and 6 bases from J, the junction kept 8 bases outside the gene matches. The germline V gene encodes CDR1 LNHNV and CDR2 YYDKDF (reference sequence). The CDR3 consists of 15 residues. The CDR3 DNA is TGTGCCACCAGCAGAAGGGACAGGGTCTTAACCGAGCAGTACGTC. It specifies CATSRRDRVLTEQYV.

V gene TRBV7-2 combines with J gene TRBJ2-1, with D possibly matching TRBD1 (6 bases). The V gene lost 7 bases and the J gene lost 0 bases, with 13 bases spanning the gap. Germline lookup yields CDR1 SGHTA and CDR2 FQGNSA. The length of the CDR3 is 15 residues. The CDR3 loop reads CASTQGGGSYNEQFF. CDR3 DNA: TGTGCCAGCACCCAAGGGGGTGGCTCCTACAATGAGCAGTTCTTC.

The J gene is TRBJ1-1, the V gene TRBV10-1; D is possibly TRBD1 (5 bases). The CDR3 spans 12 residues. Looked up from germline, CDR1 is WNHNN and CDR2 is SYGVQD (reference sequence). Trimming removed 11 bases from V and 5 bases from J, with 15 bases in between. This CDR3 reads CAPKGQETEAFF. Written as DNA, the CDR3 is TGCGCCCCGAAGGGGCAGGAGACTGAAGCTTTCTTT.

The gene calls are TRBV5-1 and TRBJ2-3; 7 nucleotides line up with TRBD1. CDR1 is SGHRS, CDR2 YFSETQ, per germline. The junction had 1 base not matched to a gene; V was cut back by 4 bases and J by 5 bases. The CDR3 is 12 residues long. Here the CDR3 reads CASSRTGDTQYF. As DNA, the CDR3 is TGCGCCAGCAGCCGGACAGGAGATACGCAGTATTTT.